These 20 T cell receptor beta chains were sequenced from one sample in a study of cytomegalovirus exposure and HLA in healthy donors. 13 Jbeta primers and 60 Vbeta primers were used for the PCR. Profiling relied on immunoSEQ multiplex PCR, and the TCRdb table lists in-frame clones only, not all of them. The sample holds some 78,000 clones; more than 65% are singletons and the top ten take 11%. The specimen was PBMCs. All receptors come from a woman in her 40s in good health and CMV-seropositive.

V and J are TRBV27 and TRBJ1-1; a weak D match, TRBD1 (6 bases). CDR3 length: 16 residues. The V end lost 0 bases, the J end lost 0 bases, and 11 bases lay between the germline ends. Germline V lookup: CDR1 MNHEY, CDR2 SMNVEV (reference sequence). In nucleotides, the CDR3 is TGTGCCAGCAGTTTATCGGGCGGACAGCTGAACACTGAAGCTTTCTTT. Encoded protein: CASSLSGGQLNTEAFF.

The chain uses TRBV27 and TRBJ2-2; 8 bases align to TRBD1. V was clipped by 4 bases and J by 2 bases; unmatched bases: 3. The CDR3 extends over 15 amino acids. Germline values: CDR1 MNHEY, CDR2 SMNVEV (reference sequence). The CDR3 bases are TGTGCCAGCAGTTGGACAGGGTTCAACACCGGGGAGCTGTTTTTT. This sequence encodes CASSWTGFNTGELFF.

The J gene is TRBJ2-7, the V gene TRBV14; 9 bases align to TRBD1. V gave up 0 bases and J gave up 3 bases; unmatched junction bases: 15. The germline V gene encodes CDR1 SGHDN and CDR2 FVKESK. CDR3 length: 19 amino acids. The CDR3: CASSQDHMGYGTGFYEQYF. Written as DNA, the CDR3 is TGTGCCAGCAGCCAAGATCATATGGGGTACGGGACAGGGTTCTACGAGCAGTACTTC.

J is TRBJ2-7 and V is TRBV5-6; a possible D gene is TRBD1 (7 bases). The CDR3 runs to 13 residues. Germline-derived CDR1 and CDR2 are SGHDT and YYEEEE. V was pared by 2 bases and J by 5 bases, with 11 bases between. The CDR3, as DNA: TGTGCCAGCAGCTTCGGCAGGGGGGACGAGCAGTACTTC. As protein: CASSFGRGDEQYF.

The genes are TRBV11-2 and TRBJ2-5, with 11 bases aligning to TRBD2. Germline CDR1 SGHAT, CDR2 FQNNGV. This CDR3 region has 17 residues. The trim removed 5 bases at V and 4 bases at J, leaving 12 bases unmatched. The CDR3, as DNA: TGTGCCAGCAGCCCCTGGGGGACTAGCGGAGGAGGAGAGACCCAGTACTTC. This translates into CASSPWGTSGGGETQYF.

V is TRBV19 and J is TRBJ2-1; D might be TRBD1 (5 bases). The CDR3 has 15 residues. V lost 4 bases and J 6 bases, leaving 16 bases between the germline ends. Germline V lookup: CDR1 LNHDA, CDR2 SQIVND (reference sequence). This chain's CDR3 is CASSSSPDTANEQFF. In DNA, the CDR3 is TGTGCCAGTAGTAGTTCACCGGACACCGCCAATGAGCAGTTCTTC.

CDR3 nucleotide sequence: TGCGCCAGCAGCCAAGAGGCCGCCCCCTCTGGAAACACCATATATTTT. It codes for CASSQEAAPSGNTIYF. V and J are TRBV4-1 and TRBJ1-3; D unclear. Germline lookup yields CDR1 MGHRA and CDR2 YSYEKL. The CDR3 is 16 amino acids. V dropped 0 bases and J dropped 0 bases, with 9 bases sitting between them.

The chain has TRBV30 and TRBJ2-1, with D possibly being TRBD1 (7 bases). The CDR3 has 14 amino acids. CDR1 is GTSNPN, CDR2 SVGIG, per germline (reference sequence). V lost 5 bases and J 3 bases, leaving 14 bases between the germline ends. CDR3: CAWGRDSYYNEQFF. CDR3 DNA: TGTGCCTGGGGGCGGGACAGCTACTACAATGAGCAGTTCTTC.

The V and J genes are TRBV7-9 and TRBJ1-5; weak D call: TRBD1 (6 bases). V dropped 5 bases and J dropped 5 bases, with 13 bases sitting between them. Germline CDR1 is SEHNR and CDR2 is FQNEAQ (reference sequence). The CDR3 is 14 amino acids. The DNA for the CDR3 is TGTGCCAGCAGCGCCTCAGGGGTAGATCAGCCCCAGCATTTT. Protein: CASSASGVDQPQHF.

The chain recombines TRBV25-1 with TRBJ2-6; 9 bases fit TRBD1. The V segment lost 4 bases and the J segment 1 base; nucleotides outside the gene matches: 8. The CDR3 has 18 amino acids. Looked up from germline, CDR1 is MGHDK and CDR2 is SYGVNS. CDR3 DNA sequence: TGTGCCAGCAGTGCACCGGGACAGGGTACGTCTGGGGCCAACGTCCTGACTTTC. As protein: CASSAPGQGTSGANVLTF.

The chain uses TRBV30 and TRBJ2-7; D possibly corresponds to TRBD2 (5 bases). V was trimmed by 2 bases and J by 1 base, leaving 9 bases between them. Germline V gene sequence: CDR1 GTSNPN, CDR2 SVGIG (reference sequence). The CDR3 length is 13 residues. In DNA, the CDR3 is TGTGCCTGGAGTATGTGGAGGTCCTACGAGCAGTACTTC. It specifies CAWSMWRSYEQYF.

This clone was seen more than once but under ten times. The chain has TRBV5-6 and TRBJ2-2; possibly TRBD1 for D (5 bases). Trimming stripped 3 bases from V and 4 bases from J, with 13 bases between. The CDR3 loop spans 15 amino acids. Germline V gene sequence: CDR1 SGHDT, CDR2 YYEEEE. In DNA, the CDR3 is TGTGCCAGCAGCTCCTCATTCAGGGTCACCGGGGAGCTGTTTTTT. Translation: CASSSSFRVTGELFF.

This clone was seen once. The V call is TRBV15, the J call TRBJ2-7; the D gene is possibly TRBD2 (5 bases). The germline V gene has CDR1 LNHNV and CDR2 YYDKDF (reference sequence). The CDR3 runs 15 residues. Trimming removed 0 bases from V and 2 bases from J, with 11 bases in between. CDR3 sequence (DNA): TGTGCCACCAGCAGAGATCTAGCAACCACCTACGAGCAGTACTTC. Translated, it gives CATSRDLATTYEQYF.

CDR3 protein: CASSLRPGDEQYF. The CDR3 DNA reads TGTGCCAGCAGCTTACGCCCAGGGGACGAGCAGTACTTC. This rearrangement joins TRBV5-6 to TRBJ2-7; weak D call: TRBD1 (6 bases). Germline V lookup: CDR1 SGHDT, CDR2 YYEEEE. The CDR3 is 13 residues long. V lost 2 bases and J 5 bases, leaving 11 bases between the germline ends. Full variable domain (remainder filled in from reference TRBV5-6 and TRBJ2-7): DAGVTQSPTHLIKTRGQQVTLRCSPKSGHDTVSWYQQALGQGPQFIFQYYEEEERQRGNFPDRFSGHQFPNYSSELNVNALLLGDSALYLCASSLRPGDEQYFGPGTRLTVT.

The rearrangement uses TRBV2 and TRBJ2-1, with D perhaps matching TRBD2 (6 bases). The CDR3 contains 13 residues. Per the germline V gene, CDR1 is SNHLY and CDR2 is FYNNEI. Trimming stripped 2 bases from V and 9 bases from J, with 11 bases between. Here the CDR3 DNA reads TGTGCCAGCAGTGAATCGGGAGAGGGTGAGCAGTTCTTC. Protein product: CASSESGEGEQFF. Complete variable domain (other parts from reference TRBV2 and TRBJ2-1): EPEVTQTPSHQVTQMGQEVILRCVPISNHLYFYWYRQILGQKVEFLVSFYNNEISEKSEIFDDQFSVERPDGSNFTLKIRSTKLEDSAMYFCASSESGEGEQFFGPGTRLTVL.

This chain links TRBV9 with TRBJ1-4; a weak D match, TRBD1 (6 bases). CDR3 size: 16 residues. The ends were cut back, 0 bases at V and 6 bases at J, with 15 bases in the middle. Germline assignment: CDR1 SGDLS and CDR2 YYNGEE. CDR3: CASSVGDWGGDEKLFF. In nucleotides, the CDR3 is TGTGCCAGCAGCGTAGGCGACTGGGGGGGCGATGAAAAACTGTTTTTT.

This chain links TRBV6-5 with TRBJ2-7; 7 bases are shared with TRBD2. Germline CDR1 reads MNHEY; CDR2 reads SVGAGI. This CDR3 has 14 residues. Trimming removed 7 bases from V and 2 bases from J; junction bases left unmatched: 8. The CDR3 protein is CASNGGGPAYEQYF. In nucleotides, the CDR3 is TGTGCCAGCAACGGGGGAGGGCCTGCCTACGAGCAGTACTTC.

This clone was observed a handful of times. V gene TRBV5-4 combines with J gene TRBJ2-7; perhaps TRBD2 as D (6 bases). The CDR3 extends over 16 amino acids. The germline V gene encodes CDR1 SGHNT and CDR2 YYREEE (reference sequence). Trimming shortened V by 6 bases and J by 5 bases, and 24 bases separated the two germline ends. The CDR3 region is CASTPKGGRDVDEQYF. CDR3 nucleotide sequence: TGTGCCAGCACGCCGAAAGGAGGGCGGGACGTGGACGAGCAGTACTTC.

This clone turned up a few times. J is TRBJ1-1 and V is TRBV27; 7 bases fit TRBD1. The CDR3 consists of 13 residues. V shed 2 bases, J shed 7 bases, and the junction held 4 bases outside the gene matches. Per the germline V gene, CDR1 is MNHEY and CDR2 is SMNVEV (reference sequence). CDR3 protein: CASSLIGGIEAFF. CDR3 in DNA: TGTGCCAGCAGTTTAATAGGGGGCATTGAAGCTTTCTTT.

In its sample, this clone was seen a few times. CDR3 loop: CASSLRREAPTGELFF. CDR3 DNA: TGTGCCAGCAGCTTACGGCGGGAGGCCCCCACCGGGGAGCTGTTTTTT. The rearrangement links TRBV7-8 to TRBJ2-2, with 8 bases lining up with TRBD2. The germline V gene encodes CDR1 SGHVS and CDR2 FQNEAQ. The CDR3 is 16 amino acids. V shed 2 bases, J shed 4 bases, and the junction held 6 bases outside the gene matches.